In its sample, the clone carrying this T cell receptor beta chain was seen once. Its antigen remains unidentified. The data were obtained in a study of cytomegalovirus exposure and HLA in healthy donors. Trimming shortened V by 7 bases and J by 1 base, and 11 bases separated the two germline ends. The CDR3 length is 13 residues. CDR1 MNHNS and CDR2 SASEGT come from the germline V gene. The PCR contained 60 Vbeta and 13 Jbeta primers. Sequencing was performed with immunoSEQ multiplex PCR; in TCRdb, only in-frame clones are kept and a portion is missing. Of 100,000 to 150,000 clones detected, 75% to 85% appear once; the ten largest clones hold roughly 4.2%. The study's findings and limits: According to a later analysis, donors in an Asian-associated ancestry cluster reportedly had fewer N-insertions than the roughly 670-donor mean. The authors listed around 150 TCR beta chains as cytomegalovirus-associated.

This sequence joins TRBV6-1 and TRBJ2-7; D gene ambiguous. The sequenced sample was PBMCs. The receptor's source is a woman in her thirties or forties in good health and CMV-seronegative. CDR3: CASTWQISYEQYF. The CDR3 bases are TGTGCCAGCACGTGGCAGATTTCCTACGAGCAGTACTTC.